Presented here are 4 T cell receptor beta chains from one specimen sequenced in a study of quantifying T cell responses using KT2 cells (dated 2017 in TCRdb). Regarding the complete study: RNA was DNase-treated and reverse transcribed with TCR alpha and beta constant-region primers, mostly using SuperScript III.

The library was built by means of UMI-ligation and nested PCR. The listed sequencing device is Illumina MiSeq. A single-stranded oligonucleotide bearing the Illumina SP2 sequence and a UMI was ligated to the 3' end of the cDNA with T4 RNA ligase 1. PCR1 was run for around 4 cycles (98 degrees C for 15 s, 69 degrees C for 30 s, 72 degrees C for 40 s), and an equimolar mix of RC1.1 and RC1.2, covering TRBC1 and TRBC2, was used as the beta primer. Using fastp at Q25 and MiXCR, TCRdb reprocessed the public reads and kept productive beta chains. Rows are unified per CDR3 protein, each entry keeping the most common DNA and genes. The sample yields 39,000 or so distinct CDR3 sequences; 17% were counted once. The ten largest clones capture 43% of the sample. Sequenced sample: PBMCs spiked with cells of the T cell clone KT2. The receptors stem from a human donor.

This chain links TRBV7-2 with TRBJ1-3; perhaps TRBD1 as D (5 bases). The CDR3 loop spans 16 amino acids. Trimming removed 5 bases from V and 0 bases from J, with 14 bases in between. Germline V gene data show CDR1 as SGHTA and CDR2 as FQGNSA. CDR3 coding DNA: TGTGCCAGCAGCACGGGGGACCTAGGCTCTGGAAACACCATATATTTT. It codes for CASSTGDLGSGNTIYF.

This chain joins TRBV14 and TRBJ1-6; a weak D match, TRBD1 (6 bases). The CDR3 spans 16 residues. V was clipped by 6 bases and J by 7 bases, with 19 bases between them. CDR1 is SGHDN and CDR2 is FVKESK in the germline V gene. CDR3 in amino acids: CASRGIGQLRNSPLHF. CDR3 coding DNA: TGTGCCAGCAGAGGCATTGGACAGCTGCGGAATTCACCCCTCCACTTT.

This clonotype was seen only a few times. The gene calls are TRBV29-1 and TRBJ1-1; D is possibly TRBD1 (6 bases). V was clipped by 4 bases and J by 3 bases, with 15 bases between them. Germline assignment: CDR1 SQVTM and CDR2 ANQGSEA. The CDR3 covers 14 residues. This CDR3 reads CSVVVSGADTEAFF. The CDR3 coding sequence is TGCAGCGTTGTGGTGTCGGGGGCGGACACTGAAGCTTTCTTT.

The chain joins TRBV2 to TRBJ2-7; 9 positions match TRBD1. Germline CDR1 is SNHLY and CDR2 is FYNNEI. This CDR3 has 15 residues. V was clipped by 6 bases and J by 4 bases; unmatched bases: 10. In nucleotides, the CDR3 is TGTGCCAGCAGCGAAACCGGGACAGGGCTTTACGAGCAGTACTTC. It translates to CASSETGTGLYEQYF.